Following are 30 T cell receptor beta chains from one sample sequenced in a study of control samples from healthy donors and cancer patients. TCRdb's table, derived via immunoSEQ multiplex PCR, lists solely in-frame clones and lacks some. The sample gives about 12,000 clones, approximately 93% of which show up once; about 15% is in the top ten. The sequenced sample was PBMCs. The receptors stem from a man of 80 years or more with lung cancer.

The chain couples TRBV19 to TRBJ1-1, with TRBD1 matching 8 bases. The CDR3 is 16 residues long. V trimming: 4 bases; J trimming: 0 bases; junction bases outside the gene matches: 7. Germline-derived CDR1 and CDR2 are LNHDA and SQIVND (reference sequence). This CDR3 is CASSTTGQGLNTEAFF. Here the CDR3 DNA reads TGTGCCAGTAGTACCACCGGACAGGGTTTGAACACTGAAGCTTTCTTT.

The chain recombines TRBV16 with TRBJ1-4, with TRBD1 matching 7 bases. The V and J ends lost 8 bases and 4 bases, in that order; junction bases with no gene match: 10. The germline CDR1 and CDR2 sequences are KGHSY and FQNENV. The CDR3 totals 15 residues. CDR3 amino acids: CASRTSGTVNEKLFF. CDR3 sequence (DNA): TGTGCCAGCCGCACCTCCGGGACAGTTAATGAAAAACTGTTTTTT.

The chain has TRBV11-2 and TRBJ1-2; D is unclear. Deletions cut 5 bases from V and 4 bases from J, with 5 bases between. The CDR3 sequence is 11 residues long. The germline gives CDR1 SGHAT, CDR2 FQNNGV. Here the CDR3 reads CASSPSYGYTF. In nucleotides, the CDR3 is TGTGCCAGCAGCCCCTCCTATGGCTACACCTTC.

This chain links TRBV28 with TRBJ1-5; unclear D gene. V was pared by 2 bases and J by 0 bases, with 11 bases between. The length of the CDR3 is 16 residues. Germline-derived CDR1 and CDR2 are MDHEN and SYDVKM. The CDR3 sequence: CASSLLGGYSNQPQHF. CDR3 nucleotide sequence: TGTGCCAGCAGTTTACTCGGCGGCTATAGCAATCAGCCCCAGCATTTT. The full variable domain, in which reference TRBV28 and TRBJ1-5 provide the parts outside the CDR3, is DVKVTQSSRYLVKRTGEKVFLECVQDMDHENMFWYRQDPGLGLRLIYFSYDVKMKEKGDIPEGYSVSREKKERFSLILESASTNQTSMYLCASSLLGGYSNQPQHFGDGTRLSIL.

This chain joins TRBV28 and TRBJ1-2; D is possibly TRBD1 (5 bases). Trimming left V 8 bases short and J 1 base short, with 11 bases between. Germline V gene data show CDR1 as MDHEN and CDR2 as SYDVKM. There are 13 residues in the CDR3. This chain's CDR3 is CASQLDSNYGYTF. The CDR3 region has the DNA TGTGCCAGCCAACTAGACAGTAACTATGGCTACACCTTC.

The CDR3 nucleotides are TGCGCCAGCAGCCAAGCAACGACAGTAAACACTGAAGCTTTCTTT. Translated: CASSQATTVNTEAFF. The chain uses TRBV4-3 and TRBJ1-1; D possibly corresponds to TRBD1 (5 bases). CDR3 size: 15 residues. Germline V gives CDR1 LGHNA, CDR2 YSLEER. The V end lost 1 base, the J end lost 2 bases, and 11 bases lay between the germline ends.

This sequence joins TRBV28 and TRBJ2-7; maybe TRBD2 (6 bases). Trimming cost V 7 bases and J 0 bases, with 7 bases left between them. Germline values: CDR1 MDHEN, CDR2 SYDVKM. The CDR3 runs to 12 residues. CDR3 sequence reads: CASMGGSYEQYV. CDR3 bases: TGTGCCAGCATGGGAGGCTCCTACGAGCAGTACGTC.

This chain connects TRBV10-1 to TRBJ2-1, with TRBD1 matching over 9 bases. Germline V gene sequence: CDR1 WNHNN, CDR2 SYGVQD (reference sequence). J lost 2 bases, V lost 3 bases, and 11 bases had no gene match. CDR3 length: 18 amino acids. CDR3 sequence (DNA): TGCGCCAGCAGTGACCCACGCGGACAGGGGACCACCTACAATGAGCAGTTCTTC. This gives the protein CASSDPRGQGTTYNEQFF.

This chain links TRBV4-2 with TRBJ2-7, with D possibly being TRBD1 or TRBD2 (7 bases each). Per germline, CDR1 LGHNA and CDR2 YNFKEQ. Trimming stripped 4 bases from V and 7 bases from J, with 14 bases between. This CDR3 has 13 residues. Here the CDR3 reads CASSPGTAGEQYV. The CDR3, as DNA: TGTGCCAGCAGCCCAGGGACAGCGGGGGAGCAGTACGTC.

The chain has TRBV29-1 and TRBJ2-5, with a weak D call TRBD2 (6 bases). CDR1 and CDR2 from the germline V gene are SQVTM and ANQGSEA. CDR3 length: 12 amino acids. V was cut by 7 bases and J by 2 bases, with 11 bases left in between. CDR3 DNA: TGCAGCGGGTGGGGGGTACAAGAGACCCAGTACTTC. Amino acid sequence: CSGWGVQETQYF.

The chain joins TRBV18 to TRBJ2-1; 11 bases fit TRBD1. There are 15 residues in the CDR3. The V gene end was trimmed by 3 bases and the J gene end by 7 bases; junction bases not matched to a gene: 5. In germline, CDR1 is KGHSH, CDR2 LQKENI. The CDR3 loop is CASSPPGQGGNEQFF. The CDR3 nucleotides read TGTGCCAGCTCACCGCCGGGACAGGGGGGAAATGAGCAGTTCTTC. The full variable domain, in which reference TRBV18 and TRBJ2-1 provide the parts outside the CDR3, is NAGVMQNPRHLVRRRGQEARLRCSPMKGHSHVYWYRQLPEEGLKFMVYLQKENIIDESGMPKERFSAEFPKEGPSILRIQQVVRGDSAAYFCASSPPGQGGNEQFFGPGTRLTVL.

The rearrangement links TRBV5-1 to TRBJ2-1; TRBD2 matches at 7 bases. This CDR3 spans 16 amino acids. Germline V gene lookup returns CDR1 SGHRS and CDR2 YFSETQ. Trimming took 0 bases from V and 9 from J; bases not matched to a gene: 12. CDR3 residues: CASSLDFTRGKGEQFF. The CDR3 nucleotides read TGCGCCAGCAGCTTGGATTTCACGCGGGGGAAAGGTGAGCAGTTCTTC.

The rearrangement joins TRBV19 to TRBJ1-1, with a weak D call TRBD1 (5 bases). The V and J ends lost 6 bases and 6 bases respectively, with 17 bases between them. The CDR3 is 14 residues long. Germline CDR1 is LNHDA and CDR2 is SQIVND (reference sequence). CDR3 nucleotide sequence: TGTGCCAGTAGGAAGCAGGGAGTTAGCGCTGAAGCTTTCTTT. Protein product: CASRKQGVSAEAFF. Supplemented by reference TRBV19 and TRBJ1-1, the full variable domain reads DGGITQSPKYLFRKEGQNVTLSCEQNLNHDAMYWYRQDPGQGLRLIYYSQIVNDFQKGDIAEGYSVSREKKESFPLTVTSAQKNPTAFYLCASRKQGVSAEAFFGQGTRLTVV.

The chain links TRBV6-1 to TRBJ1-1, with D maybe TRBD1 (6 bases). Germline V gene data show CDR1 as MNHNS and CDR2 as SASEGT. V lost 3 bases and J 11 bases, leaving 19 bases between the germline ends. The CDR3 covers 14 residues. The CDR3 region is CASSDANRALGAFF. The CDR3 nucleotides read TGTGCCAGCAGTGACGCAAACAGGGCCCTTGGCGCTTTCTTT.

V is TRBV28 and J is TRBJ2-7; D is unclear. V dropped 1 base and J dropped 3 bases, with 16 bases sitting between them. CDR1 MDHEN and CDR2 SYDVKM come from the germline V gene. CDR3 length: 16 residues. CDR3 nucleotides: TGTGCCAGCAGTTTATATCGCAGGAATGGGTACTACGAGCAGTACGTC. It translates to CASSLYRRNGYYEQYV.

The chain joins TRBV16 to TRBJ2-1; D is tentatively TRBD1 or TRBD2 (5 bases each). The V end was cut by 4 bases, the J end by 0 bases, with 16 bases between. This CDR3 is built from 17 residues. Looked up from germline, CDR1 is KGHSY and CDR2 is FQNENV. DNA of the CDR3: TGTGCCAGCAGCCCCGTAACGGGGCGTAGCTCCTACAATGAGCAGTTCTTC. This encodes CASSPVTGRSSYNEQFF.

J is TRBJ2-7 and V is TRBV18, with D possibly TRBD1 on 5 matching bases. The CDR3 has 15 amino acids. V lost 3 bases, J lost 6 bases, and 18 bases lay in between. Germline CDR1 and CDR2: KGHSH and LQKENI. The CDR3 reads CASSPGALSMGEQYF. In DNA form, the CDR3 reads TGTGCCAGCTCACCTGGGGCCCTATCGATGGGCGAGCAGTACTTC.

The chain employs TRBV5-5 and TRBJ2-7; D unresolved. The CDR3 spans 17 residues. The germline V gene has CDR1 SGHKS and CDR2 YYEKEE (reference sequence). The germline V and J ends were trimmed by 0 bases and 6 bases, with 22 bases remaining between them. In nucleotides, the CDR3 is TGTGCCAGCAGCTTGGTGGCAGCCGTTCCCTCTTCCCGCGAGCAGTACTTC. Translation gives CASSLVAAVPSSREQYF.

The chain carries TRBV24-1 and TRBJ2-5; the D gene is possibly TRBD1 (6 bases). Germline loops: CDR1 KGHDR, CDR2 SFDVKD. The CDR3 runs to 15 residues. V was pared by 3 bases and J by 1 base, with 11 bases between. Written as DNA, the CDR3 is TGTGCCACCAGTGATGCAGGGGCCTCCCAAGAGACCCAGTACTTC. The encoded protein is CATSDAGASQETQYF.

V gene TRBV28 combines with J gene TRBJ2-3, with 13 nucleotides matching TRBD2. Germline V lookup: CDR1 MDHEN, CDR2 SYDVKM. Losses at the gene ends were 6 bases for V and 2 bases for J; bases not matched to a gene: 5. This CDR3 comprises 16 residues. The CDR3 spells CASSPTSGGFTDTQYF. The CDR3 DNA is TGTGCCAGCAGCCCGACTAGCGGGGGGTTCACAGATACGCAGTATTTT.

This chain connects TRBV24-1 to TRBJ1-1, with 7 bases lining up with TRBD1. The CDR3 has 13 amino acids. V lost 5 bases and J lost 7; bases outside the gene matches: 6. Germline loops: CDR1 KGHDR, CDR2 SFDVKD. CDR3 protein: CATSVRGGSEAFF. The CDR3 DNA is TGTGCCACCAGTGTGAGAGGGGGCAGTGAAGCTTTCTTT.

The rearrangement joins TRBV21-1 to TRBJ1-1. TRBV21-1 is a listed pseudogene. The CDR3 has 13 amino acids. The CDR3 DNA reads TGTGCCAGCAGCCCCCAGGGACTCACTGAAGCTTTCTTT. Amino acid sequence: CASSPQGLTEAFF.

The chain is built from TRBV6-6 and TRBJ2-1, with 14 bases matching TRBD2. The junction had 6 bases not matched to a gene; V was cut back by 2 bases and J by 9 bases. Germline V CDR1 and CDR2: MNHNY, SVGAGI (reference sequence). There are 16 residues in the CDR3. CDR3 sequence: CASSYQTSGGAGEQFF. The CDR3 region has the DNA TGTGCCAGCAGTTACCAGACTAGCGGGGGGGCGGGTGAGCAGTTCTTC.

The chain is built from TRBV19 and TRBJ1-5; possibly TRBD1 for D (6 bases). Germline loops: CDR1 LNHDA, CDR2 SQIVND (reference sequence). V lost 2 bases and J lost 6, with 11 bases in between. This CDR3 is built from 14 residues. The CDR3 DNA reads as TGTGCCAGTAGTATATGGGGGGCGGCTCAGCCCCAGCATTTT. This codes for CASSIWGAAQPQHF.

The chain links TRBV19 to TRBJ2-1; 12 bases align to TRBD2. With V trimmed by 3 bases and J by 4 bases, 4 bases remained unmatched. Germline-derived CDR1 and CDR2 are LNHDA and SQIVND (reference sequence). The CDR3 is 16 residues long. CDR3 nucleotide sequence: TGTGCCAGTAGTATCCAACTAGCGGGGGGTTACAATGAGCAGTTCTTC. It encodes CASSIQLAGGYNEQFF.

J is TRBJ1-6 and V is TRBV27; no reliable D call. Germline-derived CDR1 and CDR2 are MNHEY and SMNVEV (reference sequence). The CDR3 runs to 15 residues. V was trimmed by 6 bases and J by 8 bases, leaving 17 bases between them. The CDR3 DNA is TGTGCCAGCAGGCAATGGGCAGGCGGCGATTCACCCCTCCACTTT. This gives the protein CASRQWAGGDSPLHF.

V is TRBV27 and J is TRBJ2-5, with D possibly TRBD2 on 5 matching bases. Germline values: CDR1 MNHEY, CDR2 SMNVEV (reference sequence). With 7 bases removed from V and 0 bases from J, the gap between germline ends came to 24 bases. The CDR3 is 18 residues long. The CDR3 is CASTLYDWASPHQETQYF. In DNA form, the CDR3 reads TGTGCCAGCACCCTTTACGATTGGGCTAGCCCCCACCAAGAGACCCAGTACTTC.

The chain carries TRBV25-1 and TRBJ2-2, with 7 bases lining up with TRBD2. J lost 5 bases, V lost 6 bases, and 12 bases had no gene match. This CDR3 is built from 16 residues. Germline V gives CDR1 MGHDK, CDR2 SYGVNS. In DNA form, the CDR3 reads TGTGCCAGCAGCGAGGGAGGGAACAAGGGTACCGGGGAGCTGTTTTTT. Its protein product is CASSEGGNKGTGELFF.

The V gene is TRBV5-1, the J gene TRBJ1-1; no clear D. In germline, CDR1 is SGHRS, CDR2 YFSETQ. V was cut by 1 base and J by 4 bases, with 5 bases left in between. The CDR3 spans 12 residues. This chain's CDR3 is CASSLPGTEAFF. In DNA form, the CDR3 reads TGCGCCAGCAGCTTGCCGGGCACTGAAGCTTTCTTT.

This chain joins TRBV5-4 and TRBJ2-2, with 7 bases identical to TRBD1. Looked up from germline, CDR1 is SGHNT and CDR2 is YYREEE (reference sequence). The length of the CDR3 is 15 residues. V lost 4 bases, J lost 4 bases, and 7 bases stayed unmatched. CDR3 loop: CASSHRQGSTGELFF. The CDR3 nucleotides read TGTGCCAGCAGCCATAGACAGGGAAGCACCGGGGAGCTGTTTTTT.